The 31 T cell receptor beta chains presented below share a single source sample, sequenced in a study of blood T cells in healthy people across ages. Next came a second PCR, run for about 7 to 12 cycles, which used a sample-barcoded 5' primer along with a J-beta primer mix. TCRdb re-derived calls from the 5' RACE reads in MiXCR, one entry per CDR3 protein. The data show about 1,800,000 distinct CDR3 sequences, roughly 28% seen once. Sequencing was performed on blood. The receptors originated from a woman aged 25-40 years in good health.

The sample holds many counts of this clonotype. This sequence joins TRBV10-3 and TRBJ2-7; TRBD1 agrees at 10 bases. The germline gives CDR1 ENHRY, CDR2 SYGVKD. V trimming: 3 bases; J trimming: 2 bases; junction bases outside the gene matches: 4. This CDR3 is 15 amino acids long. The DNA for the CDR3 is TGTGCCATCAGTGATAGCGGGACAGGGGCCTACGAGCAGTACTTC. It encodes CAISDSGTGAYEQYF.

There are many counts of this clonotype. The genes are TRBV29-1 and TRBJ2-3; TRBD2 matches 11 bases. This CDR3 is built from 15 residues. The germline V gene has CDR1 SQVTM and CDR2 ANQGSEA. V trimming: 4 bases; J trimming: 6 bases; junction bases outside the gene matches: 9. The CDR3 is CSVVVAGGQTDTQYF. CDR3 DNA sequence: TGCAGCGTTGTGGTAGCGGGAGGGCAGACGGATACGCAGTATTTT.

This clonotype was recorded a few times. The J gene is TRBJ2-3, the V gene TRBV10-1; the D is unclear. Trimming shortened V by 5 bases and J by 6 bases, and 15 bases separated the two germline ends. The CDR3 totals 14 residues. The germline V gene encodes CDR1 WNHNN and CDR2 SYGVQD (reference sequence). CDR3 coding DNA: TGCGCCAGCAGTCCCATTACCAGATCGGATACGCAGTATTTT. This sequence encodes CASSPITRSDTQYF.

The chain has TRBV6-6 and TRBJ1-2, with D possibly matching TRBD1 (6 bases). Trimming removed 2 bases from V and 7 bases from J, with 11 bases in between. Germline-derived CDR1 and CDR2 are MNHNY and SVGAGI (reference sequence). This CDR3 is 13 amino acids long. The CDR3: CASSYEGVRGYTF. In DNA form, the CDR3 reads TGTGCCAGCAGTTACGAGGGGGTTCGTGGCTACACCTTC.

A few counts support this clonotype. The CDR3 region has the DNA TGTGCCAGCAGGGAGGGACTAGGGCGGTTAGTGAATGAGCAGTACTTC. Amino acid sequence: CASREGLGRLVNEQYF. J is TRBJ2-5 and V is TRBV12-3 or TRBV12-4; 8 bases map to TRBD2. V was clipped by 6 bases and J by 11 bases; unmatched bases: 20. The CDR3 extends over 16 amino acids.

About this clonotype itself: A much larger clone differs from this one at a single base, so this may be a read error. This chain links TRBV5-1 with TRBJ2-1; TRBD2 agrees at 10 bases. There are 15 residues in the CDR3. V trimming: 6 bases; J trimming: 5 bases; junction bases outside the gene matches: 8. Germline CDR1 SGHRS, CDR2 YFSETQ. CDR3 coding DNA: TGCGCCAGCACCTCTCTAGCGGGGGACGACAATGAGCAGTTCTTC. Translation: CASTSLAGDDNEQFF.

The chain carries TRBV5-1 and TRBJ2-5, with 9 bases fitting TRBD1. V dropped 7 bases and J dropped 8; count of bases not matched to a gene: 12. The CDR3 extends over 14 amino acids. From germline, CDR1 is SGHRS and CDR2 YFSETQ. Here the CDR3 DNA reads TGCGCCAGCCTAAATCCCGGGACAGGGAATACCCAGTACTTC. Translated: CASLNPGTGNTQYF.

This clonotype has more than one count but fewer than ten. The chain is built from TRBV6-6 and TRBJ1-6; D possibly corresponds to TRBD1 (5 bases). With 0 bases removed from V and 11 bases from J, the gap between germline ends came to 14 bases. The CDR3 length is 15 residues. Looked up from germline, CDR1 is MNHNY and CDR2 is SVGAGI (reference sequence). In DNA form, the CDR3 reads TGTGCCAGCAGTTACTCGATGGGGGAGAGGCCACCCCTCCACTTT. Translated, it gives CASSYSMGERPPLHF.

This clonotype was detected a few times. V and J are TRBV5-1 and TRBJ2-1; 7 bases are a match to TRBD2. The DNA end lines up better with TRBJ2-7; the J call may be wrong. From germline, CDR1 is SGHRS and CDR2 YFSETQ. CDR3 length equals 17 residues. The CDR3 loop is CASSPPRAGERGAEQYF. For the CDR3, the DNA is TGCGCCAGCAGCCCCCCGCGGGCGGGGGAACGGGGAGCCGAGCAGTACTTC.

The V call is TRBV4-2, the J call TRBJ1-3; 7 bases map to TRBD1. The CDR3 has 16 amino acids. Germline V lookup: CDR1 LGHNA, CDR2 YNFKEQ. With V trimmed by 3 bases and J by 4 bases, 9 bases remained unmatched. The CDR3 DNA reads as TGTGCCAGCAGCCAGTTATACAGGGGACTCGGAAACACCATATATTTT. This codes for CASSQLYRGLGNTIYF.

J is TRBJ2-5 and V is TRBV4-1, with D unresolved. With 1 base removed from V and 1 base from J, the gap between germline ends came to 7 bases. The CDR3 length is 14 residues. CDR1 is MGHRA, CDR2 YSYEKL, per germline. The CDR3 DNA sequence: TGCGCCAGCAGCCAAGCTCGGACCCAAGAGACCCAGTACTTC. It codes for CASSQARTQETQYF.

This clonotype was seen a handful of times. The junction departs from the called germline gene at one end, perhaps through a read error. V and J are TRBV12-3 or TRBV12-4 and TRBJ1-2, with D uncertain. This CDR3 spans 16 amino acids. The CDR3 spells CVSSPRPVIGRSGYTF. The CDR3 DNA reads as TGTGTCAGCAGCCCACGTCCTGTTATCGGGCGATCAGGCTACACCTTC.

This clonotype was found a few times. The chain links TRBV21-1 to TRBJ2-4. TRBV21-1 is a recognized pseudogene. The CDR3 consists of 13 residues. CDR3 sequence reads: CASSKVNTNIQYF. DNA of the CDR3: TGTGCCAGCAGCAAAGTGAACACAAACATTCAGTACTTC.

The genes are TRBV28 and TRBJ1-5, with D possibly matching TRBD1 (6 bases). The germline CDR1 and CDR2 sequences are MDHEN and SYDVKM. The CDR3 totals 12 residues. The germline V and J ends were trimmed by 10 bases and 9 bases, with 16 bases remaining between them. In DNA, the CDR3 is TGTGCCATTAAGACAGGTCTAGGGCCCCAGCATTTT. This sequence encodes CAIKTGLGPQHF.

The chain uses TRBV5-4 and TRBJ2-1; D perhaps matches TRBD2 (5 bases). The CDR3 loop spans 15 amino acids. Germline CDR1 and CDR2: SGHNT and YYREEE (reference sequence). Trimming took 4 bases from V and 1 from J, leaving 12 bases between them. As DNA, the CDR3 is TGTGCCAGCAGCGGAGAGTCGGGGTCCTACAATGAGCAGTTCTTC. Protein product: CASSGESGSYNEQFF.

There are a few counts of this clonotype. The chain links TRBV13 to TRBJ2-5, with D uncertain. V lost 5 bases, J lost 4 bases, and 11 bases lay in between. The CDR3 runs 13 residues. Germline values: CDR1 PRHDT, CDR2 FYEKMQ (reference sequence). The CDR3 spells CASSALSGETQYF. CDR3 nucleotide sequence: TGTGCCAGCAGCGCCCTATCTGGAGAGACCCAGTACTTC. Supplemented by reference TRBV13 and TRBJ2-5, the full variable domain reads AAGVIQSPRHLIKEKRETATLKCYPIPRHDTVYWYQQGPGQDPQFLISFYEKMQSDKGSIPDRFSAQQFSDYHSELNMSSLELGDSALYFCASSALSGETQYFGPGTRLLVL.

The chain combines TRBV30 with TRBJ2-4, with a possible D match to TRBD1 (6 bases). The end of the DNA is better explained by TRBJ2-7, so the J call may be wrong. This CDR3 has 13 residues. Germline CDR1 and CDR2: GTSNPN and SVGIG (reference sequence). In DNA form, the CDR3 reads TGTGCCTGGAGAGAAGGGGGTCCCTACGAGCAGTACTTC. Amino acids: CAWREGGPYEQYF.

Details on this clonotype: One base away lies a much larger clone, so this may be a sequencing read error. V is TRBV6-1 and J is TRBJ1-2; D remains unclear. The CDR3 is made up of 16 amino acids. Germline V gene data show CDR1 as MNHNS and CDR2 as SASEGT. CDR3 nucleotides: TGTGCCGGCAGTGAGGAATATGCCGCAGGAATCCCTGGCTACACCTTC. It translates to CAGSEEYAAGIPGYTF.

There are a few counts of this clonotype. The V call is TRBV7-2, the J call TRBJ1-1, with D hard to call. Germline V gives CDR1 SGHTA, CDR2 FQGNSA. This CDR3 has 12 residues. Trimming stripped 2 bases from V and 11 bases from J, with 12 bases between. CDR3 residues: CASSLSLQGAFF. The CDR3 nucleotides are TGTGCCAGCAGCTTAAGCCTTCAAGGGGCTTTCTTT.

This clonotype was found many times. The chain joins TRBV2 to TRBJ2-5, with 13 bases aligning to TRBD2. CDR3 size: 15 residues. Germline values: CDR1 SNHLY, CDR2 FYNNEI. Germline trimming cut 3 bases from V and 10 bases from J; bases unmatched to any gene: 8. DNA for the CDR3: TGTGCCAGCAGTGAGACTAGCGGGGGGAAAGTGGACCAGTACTTC. It codes for CASSETSGGKVDQYF.

The J gene is TRBJ2-3, the V gene TRBV7-2; tentative D call: TRBD1 (5 bases). The germline V and J ends were trimmed by 5 bases and 5 bases, with 23 bases remaining between them. Germline V CDR1 and CDR2: SGHTA, FQGNSA. This CDR3 is 17 amino acids long. For the CDR3, the DNA is TGTGCCAGCAGCCCAGCCCGTTGGGCCCAGGGTGGAGATACGCAGTATTTT. This encodes CASSPARWAQGGDTQYF.

This clonotype was counted between two and nine times. The J gene is TRBJ2-1, the V gene TRBV5-1; 9 bases are shared with TRBD2. CDR1 and CDR2 from the germline V gene are SGHRS and YFSETQ. The CDR3 is 16 residues long. Trimming removed 1 base from V and 7 bases from J; junction bases left unmatched: 9. The CDR3 DNA reads TGCGCCAGCAGCTTGAGTAGGCTAGCGGGGCGTAATGAGCAGTTCTTC. As protein: CASSLSRLAGRNEQFF.

This clonotype has just a few counts. The chain uses TRBV20-1 and TRBJ2-3; no reliable D call. The germline V gene encodes CDR1 DFQATT and CDR2 SNEGSKA (reference sequence). Deletions cut 2 bases from V and 0 bases from J, with 12 bases between. This CDR3 has 15 residues. The CDR3 loop reads CSARPPTPSTDTQYF. The CDR3 DNA reads TGCAGTGCTAGACCCCCGACGCCAAGCACAGATACGCAGTATTTT.

V gene TRBV12-3 or TRBV12-4 combines with J gene TRBJ1-2; unclear D gene. V was pared by 10 bases and J by 6 bases, with 24 bases between. The CDR3 sequence is 15 residues long. The CDR3 reads CATQEAITIRNGYTF. The CDR3 DNA reads as TGTGCCACCCAGGAAGCGATAACGATTAGGAATGGCTACACCTTC.

This clonotype was recorded at least ten times. The chain recombines TRBV5-1 with TRBJ2-7; either TRBD1 or TRBD2 may fit D (5 bases each). The CDR3 spans 13 residues. Trimming pared 7 bases from V and 0 bases from J, leaving 11 bases between. Germline V CDR1 and CDR2: SGHRS, YFSETQ. CDR3 in DNA: TGCGCCAGCGGAGAGGGGAGCTCCTACGAGCAGTACTTC. Protein: CASGEGSSYEQYF.

The CDR3 is CASSLKVLAGALETQYF. CDR3 nucleotide sequence: TGCGCCAGCAGCTTGAAGGTTCTAGCGGGAGCGCTGGAGACCCAGTACTTC. The chain couples TRBV5-1 to TRBJ2-5; 10 nucleotides match TRBD2. CDR3 length: 17 amino acids. V was clipped by 1 base and J by 5 bases; unmatched bases: 11. Germline V gene lookup returns CDR1 SGHRS and CDR2 YFSETQ.

A few counts support this clonotype. The gene calls are TRBV7-9 and TRBJ2-7; D is unclear. CDR1 is SEHNR, CDR2 FQNEAQ, per germline (reference sequence). The CDR3 spans 13 residues. The V end was cut by 4 bases, the J end by 0 bases, with 7 bases between. CDR3 nucleotide sequence: TGTGCCAGCAGCTCGAACCTCTCCTACGAGCAGTACTTC. Translated, it gives CASSSNLSYEQYF.

The chain links TRBV9 to TRBJ2-7, with D perhaps assigned TRBD1 or TRBD2 (5 bases each). Germline CDR1 SGDLS, CDR2 YYNGEE. The CDR3 runs to 16 residues. V gave up 4 bases and J gave up 3 bases, with 20 bases separating them. The CDR3 sequence: CASSWDPVTRVYEQYF. CDR3 bases: TGTGCCAGCAGCTGGGACCCCGTCACTCGGGTCTACGAGCAGTACTTC.

This chain uses TRBV12-3 or TRBV12-4 with TRBJ2-2, with 8 bases matching TRBD1. The CDR3 extends over 17 amino acids. J was trimmed by 5 bases and V by 6 bases; bases with no gene match: 14. CDR3 DNA: TGTGCCAGCAGCATCACTACAGGGGGGCGCAGGACCGGGGAGCTGTTTTTT. It codes for CASSITTGGRRTGELFF.

In its sample, this clonotype was seen many times. V gene TRBV20-1 combines with J gene TRBJ2-4; no clear D. Germline loops: CDR1 DFQATT, CDR2 SNEGSKA (reference sequence). This CDR3 is built from 14 residues. V lost 3 bases and J 3 bases, leaving 12 bases between the germline ends. In DNA form, the CDR3 reads TGCAGTGCTAGGGGTGATGGTGTCAAAAACATTCAGTACTTC. Amino acids: CSARGDGVKNIQYF.

With regard to this clonotype: Its ends do not fully match the called genes, so a read error is possible. J is TRBJ2-3 and V is TRBV28, with D perhaps TRBD1 (5 bases). This CDR3 has 14 amino acids. Germline V CDR1 and CDR2: MDHEN, SYDVKM. The CDR3 region is CVSTPTGSTDTQYF. The CDR3 bases are TGTGTCAGCACCCCAACAGGTAGCACAGATACGCAGTATTTT.